This T cell receptor beta chain was profiled in a study of blood T cell repertoires in COVID-19. Here immunoSEQ multiplex PCR was the method, and the copy in TCRdb shows in-frame clones only, minus some. The sample comprises just over 80,000 clones, more than 60% of which are singletons, and 15% to 20% rests with the top ten. This CDR3 contains 14 residues. Per the germline V gene, CDR1 is KGHSH and CDR2 is LQKENI. The V gene lost 6 bases and the J gene lost 1 base, with 11 bases spanning the gap. The chain couples TRBV18 to TRBJ2-3; D is unclear. The clonotype originates from a woman at least 80 years old with active or convalescent COVID-19. The material sequenced was peripheral blood. The CDR3 DNA sequence: TGTGCCAGCTCCCTACTCTCTGGCACAGATACGCAGTATTTT. This encodes CASSLLSGTDTQYF.